One sample yielded the 10 T cell receptor beta chains listed below, sequenced in a study of blood T cell repertoires in COVID-19. The data were produced by immunoSEQ multiplex PCR, yet TCRdb's version contains in-frame clones alone and is incomplete. The repertoire holds about 350,000 clones, roughly 84% seen once, with 2.5% to 3% in the top ten. Sequencing used PBMCs or T cells enriched from blood (not recorded which). Source of these receptors: a woman aged 25 to 39 who had recovered from COVID-19.

This chain connects TRBV4-2 to TRBJ2-3, with D unclear. Germline assignment: CDR1 LGHNA and CDR2 YNFKEQ. The V gene lost 4 bases and the J gene lost 2 bases, with 4 bases spanning the gap. This CDR3 spans 12 amino acids. The CDR3 is CASSLSTDTQYF. The CDR3 region has the DNA TGTGCCAGCAGCCTCTCCACAGATACGCAGTATTTT.

This clone has just one count. The genes are TRBV29-1 and TRBJ1-2; D is undetermined. From germline, CDR1 is SQVTM and CDR2 ANQGSEA. The CDR3 consists of 15 residues. V was trimmed by 6 bases and J by 4 bases, leaving 21 bases between them. The CDR3 region has the DNA TGCAGCGTCCCCGGGAACGCCGCCCAGCCCTATGGCTACACCTTC. This codes for CSVPGNAAQPYGYTF.

The rearrangement uses TRBV9 and TRBJ2-2; D remains unclear. V was cut by 2 bases and J by 3 bases, with 2 bases left in between. Germline CDR1 reads SGDLS; CDR2 reads YYNGEE. CDR3 size: 12 residues. CDR3 region: CASSVYTGELFF. The CDR3 nucleotides are TGTGCCAGCAGCGTCTACACCGGGGAGCTGTTTTTT.

V and J are TRBV28 and TRBJ1-1, with D uncertain. The CDR3 runs 11 residues. Between the trimmed V and J ends, which lost 6 bases and 10 bases, there was a span of 12 bases. Germline V gene sequence: CDR1 MDHEN, CDR2 SYDVKM. This chain's CDR3 is CASRSKRGAFF. DNA of the CDR3: TGTGCCAGCAGATCAAAACGGGGAGCTTTCTTT.

This clone was seen only a few times. The chain has TRBV2 and TRBJ1-5; D remains ambiguous. Looked up from germline, CDR1 is SNHLY and CDR2 is FYNNEI. CDR3 size: 15 residues. Trimming removed 6 bases from V and 4 bases from J, with 16 bases in between. CDR3 bases: TGTGCCAGCAGGAGGGCAGTAGAGATAAATCAGCCCCAGCATTTT. Encoded protein: CASRRAVEINQPQHF. Combining the CDR3 with reference TRBV2 and TRBJ1-5 gives the whole variable domain EPEVTQTPSHQVTQMGQEVILRCVPISNHLYFYWYRQILGQKVEFLVSFYNNEISEKSEIFDDQFSVERPDGSNFTLKIRSTKLEDSAMYFCASRRAVEINQPQHFGDGTRLSIL.

V and J are TRBV18 and TRBJ2-5, with 8 nucleotides matching TRBD2. CDR3 length: 16 residues. Germline CDR1 is KGHSH and CDR2 is LQKENI. V trimming: 2 bases; J trimming: 1 base; junction bases outside the gene matches: 6. CDR3 sequence reads: CASSPESGTSQETQYF. In DNA, the CDR3 is TGTGCCAGCTCACCAGAGTCCGGGACTAGCCAAGAGACCCAGTACTTC. The entire variable domain, with the rest obtained from reference TRBV18 and TRBJ2-5, is as follows: NAGVMQNPRHLVRRRGQEARLRCSPMKGHSHVYWYRQLPEEGLKFMVYLQKENIIDESGMPKERFSAEFPKEGPSILRIQQVVRGDSAAYFCASSPESGTSQETQYFGPGTRLLVL.

V usage is TRBV3-1 (or the pseudogene TRBV3-2) and J usage is TRBJ1-2, with 7 positions matching TRBD1. This CDR3 is built from 14 residues. Germline CDR1 reads LGHDT; CDR2 reads YNNKEL (reference sequence). The trim removed 4 bases at V and 4 bases at J, leaving 6 bases unmatched. For the CDR3, the DNA is TGTGCCAGCAGCCCGAGGGGGCGCACCTATGGCTACACCTTC. As protein: CASSPRGRTYGYTF.

This clone was detected a few times. The chain uses TRBV6-6 and TRBJ2-5; 7 bases map to TRBD2. The CDR3 totals 14 residues. With V trimmed by 4 bases and J by 3 bases, 5 bases remained unmatched. CDR1 and CDR2 (germline): MNHNY, SVGAGI (reference sequence). This chain's CDR3 is CASSWPSGEETQYF. DNA for the CDR3: TGTGCCAGCAGTTGGCCGAGCGGGGAAGAGACCCAGTACTTC.

This clone was counted only a few times. This sequence joins TRBV11-2 and TRBJ2-7; D not certain. This CDR3 is 14 amino acids long. Deletions cut 5 bases from V and 3 bases from J, with 14 bases between. The germline CDR1 and CDR2 sequences are SGHAT and FQNNGV. CDR3 DNA sequence: TGTGCCAGCAGCCCTCTTAGCCGAAGCTACGAGCAGTACTTC. This translates into CASSPLSRSYEQYF.

This chain links TRBV28 with TRBJ1-1, with D hard to call. V lost 6 bases to trimming and J lost 2 bases, with 13 bases between them. The CDR3 has 14 residues. Germline loops: CDR1 MDHEN, CDR2 SYDVKM. The CDR3 reads CASSLSEENTEAFF. Written as DNA, the CDR3 is TGTGCCAGCAGCCTATCGGAGGAAAACACTGAAGCTTTCTTT.